This paragraph reports one TCR beta chain. As yet, its antigen is unknown. Tagging with unique molecular identifiers was a feature of the TCR beta cDNA libraries. Starting from approximately 1 to 10 million T cells, the study yielded about 540,000 cDNA molecules. TCRdb re-analysed the PCR reads in MiXCR, keeping a single row per CDR3 protein. This table holds some 690,000 distinct CDR3 sequences, more than 50% found once. The sample is drawn from a study of post-analysis software for immune sequencing data. Study context: Patients had relapsing-remitting, secondary progressive or progressive-relapsing multiple sclerosis; some lacked subtype.

Findings and limits, study-wide: In patients, five TRBV segments were more frequent than in controls, with TRBV5-6, TRBV5-1 and TRBV20-1 among them. Versus controls, multiple sclerosis patients showed significantly lower diversity (normalized Chao1).

Trimming removed 1 base at V and 7 bases at J, with 11 bases between. The CDR3 has 13 amino acids. The receptor was derived from a girl aged 2-10 years with multiple sclerosis. The chain recombines TRBV12-3 or TRBV12-4 with TRBJ2-7; D may be TRBD1 or TRBD2 (6 bases each). Sequencing used blood. CDR3 in DNA: TGTGCCAGCAGTTTAGACAGGGCGGGGGAGCAGTACTTC. This translates into CASSLDRAGEQYF.